This TCR beta chain was recovered during a study of CD8+ T cells in alopecia areata. This clone was seen a handful of times. cDNA serving as the sequencing template came from extracted, reverse transcribed RNA. Assay used: immunoSEQ multiplex PCR; TCRdb lists only in-frame clones, some missing. Found here are 110,000 to 150,000 clones, around three fifths of them singletons; the top ten hold approximately 6.5%. The sequencing used CD4+ T cells sorted from blood, collected at week 0. The clonotype comes from a human donor with alopecia areata.

For the CDR3, the DNA is TGTGCCAGCAGCCCGATAACAGGGAGGAACACTGAAGCTTTCTTT. This sequence encodes CASSPITGRNTEAFF. The chain uses TRBV14 and TRBJ1-1; D is possibly TRBD1 (6 bases). Germline V gene data show CDR1 as SGHDN and CDR2 as FVKESK. Trimming pared 4 bases from V and 1 base from J, leaving 13 bases between. The CDR3 is made up of 15 amino acids.